A single sample is the source of the 14 T cell receptor beta chains below, sequenced in a study of control samples from healthy donors and cancer patients. Libraries were prepared by immunoSEQ multiplex PCR; TCRdb keeps only in-frame clonotypes and omits some of them. The sample lists some 66,000 clones; roughly 85% were seen once. What was sequenced was blood. These receptor sequences come from a man between 40 and 49 years old in good health.

The chain couples TRBV24-1 to TRBJ2-1, with TRBD2 identical over 7 bases. Germline CDR1 reads KGHDR; CDR2 reads SFDVKD. This CDR3 spans 16 amino acids. V lost 0 bases to trimming and J lost 2 bases; unmatched junction nucleotides: 3. The CDR3 coding sequence is TGTGCCACCAGTGATTTGGACGGGAGGCCCTACAATGAGCAGTTCTTC. Its translation is CATSDLDGRPYNEQFF.

This clone was detected once. This rearrangement joins TRBV5-5 to TRBJ2-2; D not certain. Germline CDR1 and CDR2: SGHKS and YYEKEE (reference sequence). Trimming left V 0 bases short and J 1 base short, with 4 bases between. The CDR3 sequence is 14 residues long. The CDR3 nucleotides read TGTGCCAGCAGCTTGGAACTGAACACCGGGGAGCTGTTTTTT. It translates to CASSLELNTGELFF.

The J gene is TRBJ2-5, the V gene TRBV5-1; 8 bases line up with TRBD2. Trimming cost V 2 bases and J 5 bases; bases outside gene matches: 5. Germline V gives CDR1 SGHRS, CDR2 YFSETQ. The CDR3 covers 14 residues. This CDR3 is CASSFSGIVETQYF. The CDR3 nucleotides read TGCGCCAGCAGCTTTAGCGGGATTGTGGAGACCCAGTACTTC.

J is TRBJ2-1 and V is TRBV18; 14 bases align to TRBD2. There are 16 residues in the CDR3. Germline trimming cut 3 bases from V and 8 bases from J; bases unmatched to any gene: 6. Germline-derived CDR1 and CDR2 are KGHSH and LQKENI. CDR3 region: CASSPRLAGGSDEQFF. CDR3 bases: TGTGCCAGCTCACCTCGACTAGCGGGAGGGTCGGATGAGCAGTTCTTC.

This clone has only one observation. The chain couples TRBV10-3 to TRBJ2-4; 9 bases line up with TRBD1. CDR3 length: 15 amino acids. V shed 3 bases and J 11 bases; nucleotides not matched to a gene: 11. Germline V gene lookup returns CDR1 ENHRY and CDR2 SYGVKD. CDR3 sequence (DNA): TGTGCCATCAGTGATTCGTGGGACAGGGCTAAACTTCAGTACTTC. It specifies CAISDSWDRAKLQYF.

The rearrangement joins TRBV9 to TRBJ2-6, with a possible D match to TRBD2 (5 bases). CDR1 and CDR2 (germline): SGDLS, YYNGEE. CDR3 size: 15 residues. V lost 3 bases to trimming and J lost 0 bases, with 7 bases between them. CDR3: CASSARVSGANVLTF. The CDR3 DNA sequence: TGTGCCAGCAGCGCGAGGGTCTCTGGGGCCAACGTCCTGACTTTC.

The V gene is TRBV27, the J gene TRBJ2-1, with 10 bases that match TRBD1. J gave up 2 bases and V 5 bases, and 3 bases lay outside the gene matches. Germline V gene data show CDR1 as MNHEY and CDR2 as SMNVEV (reference sequence). This CDR3 contains 15 residues. Here the CDR3 reads CASSLGQGAYNEQFF. The CDR3 nucleotides read TGTGCCAGCAGTCTCGGACAGGGGGCCTACAATGAGCAGTTCTTC.

Only one count was recorded for this clone. The rearrangement links TRBV28 to TRBJ1-2; 9 bases fit TRBD1. Germline V lookup: CDR1 MDHEN, CDR2 SYDVKM. The ends lost 3 bases at V and 8 bases at J; junction bases unmatched: 7. The CDR3 extends over 14 amino acids. The CDR3 coding sequence is TGTGCCAGCAGTTTTCTGGGACAGGGCATCGGCTACACCTTC. Its translation: CASSFLGQGIGYTF.

This chain connects TRBV28 to TRBJ1-1; D might be TRBD1 (5 bases). Deletions cut 5 bases from V and 4 bases from J, with 11 bases between. This CDR3 is 13 amino acids long. Germline V gene data show CDR1 as MDHEN and CDR2 as SYDVKM. CDR3 sequence (DNA): TGTGCCAGCAGTCAGGGAAGAGGCACTGAAGCTTTCTTT. Amino acids: CASSQGRGTEAFF.

This clone was seen just once. This chain connects TRBV6-2 or TRBV6-3 to TRBJ1-5, with TRBD1 matching over 7 bases. This CDR3 has 15 amino acids. Germline trimming cut 2 bases from V and 7 bases from J; bases unmatched to any gene: 8. In germline, CDR1 is MNHEY, CDR2 SVGEGT. The CDR3 sequence is CASSYQGTAAQPQHF. In nucleotides, the CDR3 is TGTGCCAGCAGTTACCAAGGGACAGCGGCCCAGCCCCAGCATTTT.

This chain connects TRBV7-8 to TRBJ2-3, with a possible D match to TRBD2 (5 bases). The germline gives CDR1 SGHVS, CDR2 FQNEAQ. The V and J ends lost 1 base and 5 bases respectively, with 7 bases between them. This CDR3 has 13 residues. CDR3 sequence reads: CASSLEGLDTQYF. The CDR3 region has the DNA TGTGCCAGCAGCTTAGAAGGACTAGATACGCAGTATTTT.

The CDR3 coding sequence is TGTGCCAGCAGTATGGCCAGGGGAGGCGGCTACACCTTC. Translating it yields CASSMARGGGYTF. The rearrangement uses TRBV7-8 and TRBJ1-2, with D maybe TRBD1 (6 bases). The CDR3 is 13 residues long. V lost 6 bases and J lost 8, with 16 bases in between. The germline CDR1 and CDR2 sequences are SGHVS and FQNEAQ.

This chain connects TRBV6-6 to TRBJ1-2; TRBD1 is a possible D gene (6 bases). Between the trimmed V and J ends, which lost 0 bases and 2 bases, there was a span of 10 bases. Germline V gene data show CDR1 as MNHNY and CDR2 as SVGAGI (reference sequence). The CDR3 length is 15 residues. CDR3 bases: TGTGCCAGCAGTTACTCTCCCGGGGGCAACTATGGCTACACCTTC. This codes for CASSYSPGGNYGYTF.

The V call is TRBV7-9, the J call TRBJ2-7; D possibly corresponds to TRBD1 (8 bases). CDR1 SEHNR and CDR2 FQNEAQ come from the germline V gene (reference sequence). The V gene lost 5 bases and the J gene lost 2 bases, with 16 bases spanning the gap. The CDR3 totals 15 residues. CDR3 protein: CASSPWTGRAYEQYF. Here the CDR3 DNA reads TGTGCCAGCAGCCCGTGGACAGGGAGGGCCTACGAGCAGTACTTC.